The next 14 T cell receptor beta chains were all read from a single sample in a study of breast tumors, draining lymph nodes, adjacent tissues. TCRdb used MiXCR to reprocess the multiplex PCR reads, holding one entry per CDR3 protein. This repertoire shows about 270,000 distinct CDR3 sequences, about 33% found once; its top ten account for roughly 1.2%. Samples came from axillary lymph nodes draining the breast cancer. Source material: axillary lymph node tissue. The receptor source for this set is a female donor with breast cancer. Some clones in this sample may be carry-over from other donors' samples.

The sample holds a few counts of this clonotype. The rearrangement joins TRBV6-5 to TRBJ2-1; tentative D call: TRBD2 (6 bases). Trimming removed 6 bases at V and 4 bases at J, with 16 bases between. The CDR3 extends over 15 amino acids. In germline, CDR1 is MNHEY, CDR2 SVGAGI. In DNA, the CDR3 is TGTGCCAGCAGCACCTGGGAGGAGCGTTACAATGAGCAGTTCTTC. Amino acid sequence: CASSTWEERYNEQFF.

Comment on this clonotype: A much larger clone is a single base away; this may be a read error. The chain couples TRBV6-1 to TRBJ2-3, with a weak D call TRBD1 (6 bases). CDR3 length: 12 residues. Germline CDR1 reads MNHNS; CDR2 reads SASEGT. CDR3 residues: CAGRGGWDTQYF. CDR3 sequence (DNA): TGTGCCGGCAGAGGGGGATGGGATACGCAGTATTTT.

This clonotype was found many times. This chain uses TRBV4-3 with TRBJ2-7; TRBD2 aligns across 11 bases. Germline loops: CDR1 LGHNA, CDR2 YSLEER. The length of the CDR3 is 14 residues. V was clipped by 4 bases and J by 3 bases; unmatched bases: 2. The DNA of the CDR3 is TGCGCCAGCAGCCGCGGGACTAGCGGCTACGAGCAGTACTTC. Translation gives CASSRGTSGYEQYF.

This clonotype showed up just a few times. The chain recombines TRBV18 with TRBJ2-1; TRBD2 agrees at 11 bases. The CDR3 extends over 17 amino acids. Germline lookup yields CDR1 KGHSH and CDR2 LQKENI. The V and J ends lost 3 bases and 3 bases, in that order; junction bases with no gene match: 7. As DNA, the CDR3 is TGTGCCAGCTCACCCCCCTTAGCGGGAGGGATCTACAATGAGCAGTTCTTC. Protein product: CASSPPLAGGIYNEQFF. The entire variable domain, with the rest obtained from reference TRBV18 and TRBJ2-1, is as follows: NAGVMQNPRHLVRRRGQEARLRCSPMKGHSHVYWYRQLPEEGLKFMVYLQKENIIDESGMPKERFSAEFPKEGPSILRIQQVVRGDSAAYFCASSPPLAGGIYNEQFFGPGTRLTVL.

This clonotype has only a few counts. The rearrangement joins TRBV30 to TRBJ2-6; no clear D. CDR3 length equals 17 residues. V lost 0 bases, J lost 0 bases, and 12 bases lay in between. CDR1 GTSNPN and CDR2 SVGIG come from the germline V gene (reference sequence). CDR3 amino acids: CAWSVRRSYSGANVLTF. DNA for the CDR3: TGTGCCTGGAGTGTTAGGCGGTCCTACTCTGGGGCCAACGTCCTGACTTTC.

This clonotype was observed many times. This rearrangement joins TRBV5-1 to TRBJ2-1, with 8 bases lining up with TRBD2. CDR3 length: 15 residues. Looked up from germline, CDR1 is SGHRS and CDR2 is YFSETQ. Unmatched junction bases numbered 5, after V lost 6 bases and J lost 0 bases. The CDR3 protein is CASKSGLGSYNEQFF. DNA for the CDR3: TGCGCCAGCAAATCGGGACTAGGCTCCTACAATGAGCAGTTCTTC.

As regards this clonotype: The junction does not match germline at one end; this may be a read error. The rearrangement links TRBV25-1 to TRBJ2-7; 11 nucleotides line up with TRBD1. CDR1 MGHDK and CDR2 SYGVNS come from the germline V gene. The CDR3 runs to 15 residues. The CDR3 region has the DNA TGTGCCAGCAATGAATATGGACAGGGGGCGAACAAGCAGTACTTC. Its translation: CASNEYGQGANKQYF.

About this clonotype: A read error may explain this, as a much larger clone is one base away. The V and J genes are TRBV11-2 and TRBJ2-2, with D possibly matching TRBD2 (6 bases). This CDR3 comprises 17 residues. Germline CDR1 and CDR2: SGHAT and FQNNGV. The CDR3 DNA sequence: TGTGCCAGCCGGGATATTCGGAGGGTTGGGAACACCGGGGAGCTGTCTTTT. This translates into CASRDIRRVGNTGELSF. Supplemented by reference TRBV11-2 and TRBJ2-2, the full variable domain reads EAGVAQSPRYKIIEKRQSVAFWCNPISGHATLYWYQQILGQGPKLLIQFQNNGVVDDSQLPKDRFSAERLKGVDSTLKIQPAKLEDSAVYLCASRDIRRVGNTGELSFGEGSRLTVL.

The chain combines TRBV27 with TRBJ2-7; 7 positions agree with TRBD2. Unmatched junction bases numbered 7, after V lost 6 bases and J lost 5 bases. This CDR3 contains 13 residues. Germline V gives CDR1 MNHEY, CDR2 SMNVEV (reference sequence). CDR3 nucleotide sequence: TGTGCCAGCAGATCGACTAGCCGCGACGAGCAGTACTTC. Amino acid sequence: CASRSTSRDEQYF.

About this clonotype itself: The CDR3 carries no conserved terminal phenylalanine or tryptophan, so it likely arises from a read error. It is unclear where the CDR3 begins or ends on the DNA, so no DNA is shown, and the CDR3 is as TCRdb lists it. The chain carries TRBV20-1 and TRBJ2-1; TRBD1 reflects the table's D call only, with no check against the DNA. Germline V gene sequence: CDR1 DFQATT, CDR2 SNEGSKA (reference sequence). The CDR3 numbers 14 amino acids, ends counted. The CDR3 sequence is CSAGGPGQYNERFL.

The chain recombines TRBV15 with TRBJ2-3; D is ambiguous. Germline CDR1 is LNHNV and CDR2 is YYDKDF (reference sequence). The CDR3 consists of 14 residues. Trimming cost V 3 bases and J 0 bases, with 7 bases left between them. In DNA, the CDR3 is TGTGCCACCAGCAGCTTAGTGAGCACAGATACGCAGTATTTT. It codes for CATSSLVSTDTQYF.

This clonotype was seen ten or more times. The genes are TRBV30 and TRBJ2-7; 7 bases line up with TRBD1. The V gene end was trimmed by 2 bases and the J gene end by 6 bases; junction bases not matched to a gene: 4. This CDR3 spans 12 amino acids. Germline loops: CDR1 GTSNPN, CDR2 SVGIG (reference sequence). CDR3 coding DNA: TGTGCCTGGAGTCCTCCAGGGGGCGAGCAGTACTTC. Amino acids: CAWSPPGGEQYF.

This clonotype was detected many times. The rearrangement joins TRBV7-8 to TRBJ1-2, with 7 positions matching TRBD1. V was pared by 1 base and J by 5 bases, with 4 bases of the junction left unmatched. Germline-derived CDR1 and CDR2 are SGHVS and FQNEAQ. The CDR3 length is 14 residues. The CDR3 here is CASSLGRGRYGYTF. The CDR3 DNA reads TGTGCCAGCAGCTTAGGAAGGGGGCGGTATGGCTACACCTTC.

Concerning this clonotype: A single base separates this from a much larger clone, so it may be a read error. V and J are TRBV6-5 and TRBJ1-5; D might be TRBD1 (5 bases). The CDR3 sequence is 15 residues long. Germline V lookup: CDR1 MNHEY, CDR2 SVGAGI. V lost 6 bases to trimming and J lost 0 bases, with 12 bases between them. The CDR3 sequence: CASRPGGNSNQPQHF. CDR3 bases: TGTGCCAGCAGACCGGGGGGGAATAGCAATCAGCCCCAGCATTTT.